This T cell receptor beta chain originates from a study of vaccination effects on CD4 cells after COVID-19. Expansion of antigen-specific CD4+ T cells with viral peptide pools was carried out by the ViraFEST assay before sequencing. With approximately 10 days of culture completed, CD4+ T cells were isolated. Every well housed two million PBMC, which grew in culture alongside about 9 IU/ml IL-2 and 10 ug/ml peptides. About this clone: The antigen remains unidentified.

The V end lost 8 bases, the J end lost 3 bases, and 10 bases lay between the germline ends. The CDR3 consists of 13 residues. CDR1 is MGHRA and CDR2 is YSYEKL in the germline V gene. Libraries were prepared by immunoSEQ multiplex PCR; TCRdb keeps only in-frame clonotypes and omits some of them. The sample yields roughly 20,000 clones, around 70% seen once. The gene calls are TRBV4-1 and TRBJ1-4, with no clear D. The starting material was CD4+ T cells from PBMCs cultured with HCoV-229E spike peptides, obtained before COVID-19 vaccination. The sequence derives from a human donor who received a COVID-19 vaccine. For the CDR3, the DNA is TGCGCCAGCCGCCGGGCCTCTAATGAAAAACTGTTTTTT. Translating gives CASRRASNEKLFF.